This T cell receptor beta chain originates from a study of post-analysis software for immune sequencing data. Overall study findings and caveats: The study found TRBV5-6, TRBV5-1 and TRBV20-1 among five or six TRBV segments more frequent in patients than controls. By F measure, strong co-clustering occurred among samples prepared in the same batch.

Researchers reported that TCR beta cDNA libraries carried unique molecular identifiers. TCRdb processed the PCR reads anew with MiXCR; each CDR3 protein has one entry. The table lists around 710,000 distinct CDR3 sequences, roughly 46% of them singletons. With respect to this clonotype: Its antigen is not known.

J lost 6 bases, V lost 2 bases, and 3 bases had no gene match. Germline CDR1 and CDR2: DFQATT and SNEGSKA (reference sequence). The CDR3 is made up of 13 amino acids. The material sequenced was blood. This chain uses TRBV20-1 with TRBJ2-3; TRBD2 agrees at 9 bases. This clonotype originated in a girl under 18 with multiple sclerosis. The CDR3 loop is CSARLAGLDTQYF. DNA for the CDR3: TGCAGTGCTAGACTAGCGGGGTTGGATACGCAGTATTTT.